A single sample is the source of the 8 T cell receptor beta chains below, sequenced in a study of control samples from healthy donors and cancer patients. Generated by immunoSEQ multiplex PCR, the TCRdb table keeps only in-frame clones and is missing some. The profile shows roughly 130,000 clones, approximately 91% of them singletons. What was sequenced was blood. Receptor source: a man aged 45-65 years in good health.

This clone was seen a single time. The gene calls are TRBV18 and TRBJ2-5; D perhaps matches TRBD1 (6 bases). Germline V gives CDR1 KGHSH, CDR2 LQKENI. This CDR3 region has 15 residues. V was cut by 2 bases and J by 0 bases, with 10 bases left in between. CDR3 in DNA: TGTGCCAGCTCACCAGAAGGGGGACACCAAGAGACCCAGTACTTC. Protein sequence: CASSPEGGHQETQYF.

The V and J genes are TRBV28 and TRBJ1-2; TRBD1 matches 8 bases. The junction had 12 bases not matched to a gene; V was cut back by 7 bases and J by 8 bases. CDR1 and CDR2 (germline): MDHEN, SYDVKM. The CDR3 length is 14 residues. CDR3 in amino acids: CASTGGQGVRGYTF. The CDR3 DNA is TGTGCCAGCACCGGAGGACAGGGTGTAAGGGGCTACACCTTC.

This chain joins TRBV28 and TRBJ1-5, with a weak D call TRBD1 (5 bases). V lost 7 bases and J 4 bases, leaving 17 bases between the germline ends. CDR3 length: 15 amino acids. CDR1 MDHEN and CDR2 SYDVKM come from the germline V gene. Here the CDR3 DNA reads TGTGCCAGCATGCCTCGAGGCGGGGGGAATCAGCCCCAGCATTTT. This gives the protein CASMPRGGGNQPQHF.

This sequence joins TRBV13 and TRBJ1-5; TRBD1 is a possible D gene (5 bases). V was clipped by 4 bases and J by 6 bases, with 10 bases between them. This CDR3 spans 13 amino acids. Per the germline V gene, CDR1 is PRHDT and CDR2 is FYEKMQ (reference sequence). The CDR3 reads CASSWGGSQPQHF. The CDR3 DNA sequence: TGTGCCAGCAGCTGGGGGGGTAGTCAGCCCCAGCATTTT.

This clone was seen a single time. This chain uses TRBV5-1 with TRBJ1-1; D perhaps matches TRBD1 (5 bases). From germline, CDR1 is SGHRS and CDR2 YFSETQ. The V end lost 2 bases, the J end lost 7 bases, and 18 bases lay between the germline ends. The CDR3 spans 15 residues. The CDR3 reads CASSLGGTGLLEAFF. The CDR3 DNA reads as TGCGCCAGCAGCTTAGGCGGCACAGGATTACTTGAAGCTTTCTTT.

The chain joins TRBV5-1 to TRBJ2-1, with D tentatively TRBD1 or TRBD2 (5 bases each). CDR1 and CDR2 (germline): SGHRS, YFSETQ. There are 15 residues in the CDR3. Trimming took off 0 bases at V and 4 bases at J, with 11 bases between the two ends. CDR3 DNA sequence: TGCGCCAGCAGCTTGGACGGTGGGGGTTACAATGAGCAGTTCTTC. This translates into CASSLDGGGYNEQFF.

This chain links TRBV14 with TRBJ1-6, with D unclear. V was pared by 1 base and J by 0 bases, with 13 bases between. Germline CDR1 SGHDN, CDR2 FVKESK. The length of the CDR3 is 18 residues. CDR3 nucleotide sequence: TGTGCCAGCAGCCAAGGGAGACCAGCTAGCTCCTATAATTCACCCCTCCACTTT. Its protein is CASSQGRPASSYNSPLHF.

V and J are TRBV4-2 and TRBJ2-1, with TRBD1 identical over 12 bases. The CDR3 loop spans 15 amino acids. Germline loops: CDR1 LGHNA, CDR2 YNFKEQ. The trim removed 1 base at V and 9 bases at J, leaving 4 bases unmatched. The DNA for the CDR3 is TGTGCCAGCAGCCAAGGGGACAGGGGGCGGGTTGAGCAGTTCTTC. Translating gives CASSQGDRGRVEQFF.